This T cell receptor (beta chain) was observed in a study of T-cell reconstitution after alpha-beta-depleted transplantation in children. V lost 2 bases, J lost 4 bases, and 2 bases stayed unmatched. Germline loops: CDR1 KGHDR, CDR2 SFDVKD. CDR3 size: 14 residues. This clonotype was seen repeatedly, ten times or more. Unique molecular identifiers were incorporated into the prepared TCRbeta library. TCRdb re-derived calls from the PCR reads in MiXCR, one entry per CDR3 protein. The top ten hold approximately 40% of the sample, which has 200,000 or so distinct CDR3 sequences, around 7.7% seen once. This specimen consisted of PBMCs, mostly from graft donor cells, obtained 360 days after TCRalphabeta/CD19-depleted stem cell transplant. V and J are TRBV24-1 and TRBJ2-3, with 7 bases fitting TRBD1. The sequence was obtained from a male patient between 2 and 10 years old who had a stem cell transplant for acute myeloid leukemia, so the T cells may come from the graft donor. The CDR3 sequence is CATSDSGTADTQYF. The CDR3 bases are TGTGCCACCAGTGATTCCGGGACAGCAGATACGCAGTATTTT.